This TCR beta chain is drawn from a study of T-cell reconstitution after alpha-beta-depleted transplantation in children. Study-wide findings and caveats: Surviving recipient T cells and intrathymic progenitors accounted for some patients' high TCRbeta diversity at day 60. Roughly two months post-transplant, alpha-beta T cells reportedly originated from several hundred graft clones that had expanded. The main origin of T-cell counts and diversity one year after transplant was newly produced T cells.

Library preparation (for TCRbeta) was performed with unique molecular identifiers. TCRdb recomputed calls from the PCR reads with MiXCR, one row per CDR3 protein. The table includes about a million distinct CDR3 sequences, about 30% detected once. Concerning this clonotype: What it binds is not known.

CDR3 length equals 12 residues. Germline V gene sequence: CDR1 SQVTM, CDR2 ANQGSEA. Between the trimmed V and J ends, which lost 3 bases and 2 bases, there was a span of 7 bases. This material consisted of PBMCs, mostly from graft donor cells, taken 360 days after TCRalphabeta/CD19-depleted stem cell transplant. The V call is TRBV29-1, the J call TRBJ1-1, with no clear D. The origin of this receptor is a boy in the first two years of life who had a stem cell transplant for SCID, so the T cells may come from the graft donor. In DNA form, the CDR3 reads TGCAGCGTTGACAGTCGAAACACTGAAGCTTTCTTT. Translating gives CSVDSRNTEAFF.